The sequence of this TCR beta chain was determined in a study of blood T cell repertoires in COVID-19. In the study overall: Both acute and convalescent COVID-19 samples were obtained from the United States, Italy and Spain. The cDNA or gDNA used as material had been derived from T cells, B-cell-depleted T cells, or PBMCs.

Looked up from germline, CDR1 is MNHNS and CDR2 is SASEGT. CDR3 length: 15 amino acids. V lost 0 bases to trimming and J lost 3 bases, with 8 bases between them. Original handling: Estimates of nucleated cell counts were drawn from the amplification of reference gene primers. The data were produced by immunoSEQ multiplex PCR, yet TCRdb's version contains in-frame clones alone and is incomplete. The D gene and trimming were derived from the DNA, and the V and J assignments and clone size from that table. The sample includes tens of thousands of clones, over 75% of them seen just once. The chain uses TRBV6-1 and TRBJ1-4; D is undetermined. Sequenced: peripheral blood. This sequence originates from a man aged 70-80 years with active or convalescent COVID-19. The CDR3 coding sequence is TGTGCCAGCAGTGAAGCCACGGCGGCTAATGAAAAACTGTTTTTT. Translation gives CASSEATAANEKLFF.